This passage covers 14 T cell receptor beta chains from one sample sequenced in a study of response to subunit inactivated influenza vaccine. Via MiXCR, TCRdb re-called the RT-PCR reads, giving one row per CDR3 protein. Of approximately 500,000 distinct CDR3 sequences listed, approximately 15% are singletons. The sample was PBMCs from blood, taken 11 to 12 days after vaccination. Every receptor here comes from a middle-aged man who received an inactivated influenza vaccine.

There are a few counts of this clonotype. V gene TRBV15 combines with J gene TRBJ2-3, with TRBD2 matching over 13 bases. V trimming: 1 base; J trimming: 5 bases; junction bases outside the gene matches: 3. In germline, CDR1 is LNHNV, CDR2 YYDKDF (reference sequence). This CDR3 has 16 amino acids. CDR3: CATSRVLAGGGDTQYF. Here the CDR3 DNA reads TGTGCCACCAGCAGAGTACTAGCGGGAGGGGGAGATACGCAGTATTTT.

In its sample, this clonotype was seen a few times. The rearrangement uses TRBV7-3 and TRBJ2-1; the match to TRBD2 covers 12 bases. V gave up 5 bases and J gave up 16 bases; unmatched junction bases: 18. In germline, CDR1 is SGHTA, CDR2 FQGTGA. The CDR3 runs 16 residues. The CDR3 DNA is TGTGCCAGCAGCCACCCTCATACGACTAGCGGGAGTTTGGCTTTCTTC. Translated, it gives CASSHPHTTSGSLAFF.

Only a few counts were recorded for this clonotype. CDR3 amino acids: CASRGSGNNSPLHF. The DNA of the CDR3 is TGTGCCAGCAGGGGGTCAGGGAACAATTCACCCCTCCACTTT. The chain is built from TRBV7-2 and TRBJ1-6, with D possibly matching TRBD1 (5 bases). CDR1 and CDR2 from the germline V gene are SGHTA and FQGNSA. Trimming removed 6 bases at V and 7 bases at J, with 13 bases between. The CDR3 is 14 residues long.

The rearrangement links TRBV6-6 to TRBJ2-5, with D unclear. The length of the CDR3 is 11 residues. Germline lookup yields CDR1 MNHNY and CDR2 SVGAGI (reference sequence). V was pared by 6 bases and J by 4 bases, with 6 bases between. In nucleotides, the CDR3 is TGTGCCAGCAGGGAAATAGAGACCCAGTACTTC. Amino acids: CASREIETQYF.

The chain couples TRBV7-3 to TRBJ2-2, with 12 bases fitting TRBD2. This CDR3 has 16 residues. The germline gives CDR1 SGHTA, CDR2 FQGTGA. With 4 bases clipped from V and 5 bases from J, the junction kept 5 bases outside the gene matches. CDR3 loop: CASSSSGRAGTGELFF. The CDR3 nucleotides are TGTGCCAGCAGCTCTAGCGGGAGGGCCGGGACCGGGGAGCTGTTTTTT.

This clonotype has a handful of counts. The chain joins TRBV5-1 to TRBJ2-4; D not resolved. Looked up from germline, CDR1 is SGHRS and CDR2 is YFSETQ. The CDR3 contains 14 residues. V shed 0 bases and J shed 8 bases, with 12 bases lying between them. Here the CDR3 reads CASSLDWNGDIQYF. In DNA, the CDR3 is TGCGCCAGCAGCTTGGACTGGAATGGGGACATTCAGTACTTC.

The sample holds a few counts of this clonotype. This chain joins TRBV29-1 and TRBJ2-7; tentatively, D is TRBD1 (6 bases). Looked up from germline, CDR1 is SQVTM and CDR2 is ANQGSEA. V was trimmed by 2 bases and J by 2 bases, leaving 13 bases between them. The CDR3 is made up of 14 amino acids. The CDR3: CSVESRDMPYEQYF. CDR3 sequence (DNA): TGCAGCGTTGAATCCAGGGACATGCCCTACGAGCAGTACTTC.

The CDR3: CASSTRLVYGYTF. The CDR3 DNA reads as TGTGCCAGCAGTACACGGTTGGTCTATGGCTACACCTTC. V usage is TRBV12-3 or TRBV12-4 and J usage is TRBJ1-2; D is ambiguous. CDR3 length: 13 residues. Trimming left V 5 bases short and J 4 bases short, with 11 bases between.

The chain carries TRBV7-2 and TRBJ2-3, with 9 bases matching TRBD1. The CDR3 sequence is 15 residues long. Unmatched junction bases numbered 6, after V lost 5 bases and J lost 3 bases. CDR1 SGHTA and CDR2 FQGNSA come from the germline V gene. CDR3 in amino acids: CASSATGGGTDTQYF. The CDR3 DNA sequence: TGTGCCAGCAGCGCCACAGGGGGCGGAACAGATACGCAGTATTTT.

The J gene is TRBJ2-1, the V gene TRBV9, with 8 positions matching TRBD2. This CDR3 is 15 amino acids long. Germline CDR1 reads SGDLS; CDR2 reads YYNGEE. J gave up 4 bases and V 0 bases, and 3 bases lay outside the gene matches. The CDR3 reads CASSVAGGRYNEQFF. DNA for the CDR3: TGTGCCAGCAGCGTAGCGGGAGGGAGATACAATGAGCAGTTCTTC.

This rearrangement joins TRBV6-2 or TRBV6-3 to TRBJ2-7; the match to TRBD1 covers 8 bases. V was pared by 11 bases and J by 5 bases, with 8 bases of the junction left unmatched. The CDR3 has 12 amino acids. Germline CDR1 reads MNHEY; CDR2 reads SVGEGT. The CDR3 protein is CACNRGSNEQYF. In DNA, the CDR3 is TGTGCCTGCAACAGGGGGTCCAACGAGCAGTACTTC.

There are a few counts of this clonotype. The rearrangement joins TRBV11-1 to TRBJ2-7; TRBD1 matches at 7 bases. Germline CDR1 SGHAT, CDR2 FQDESV (reference sequence). CDR3 size: 14 residues. After removal of 0 bases from V and 4 bases from J, the junction contained 3 bases not matched to a gene. CDR3 in amino acids: CASSLASTGYEQYF. The CDR3 bases are TGTGCCAGCAGCTTAGCCTCGACAGGGTACGAGCAGTACTTC.

V usage is TRBV20-1 and J usage is TRBJ2-5; TRBD2 matches 12 bases. In germline, CDR1 is DFQATT, CDR2 SNEGSKA (reference sequence). The V segment lost 3 bases and the J segment 2 bases; nucleotides outside the gene matches: 4. The CDR3 is 15 residues long. CDR3 residues: CSARWTSGTQETQYF. CDR3 DNA sequence: TGCAGTGCTAGGTGGACTAGCGGGACACAAGAGACCCAGTACTTC.

The rearrangement joins TRBV4-3 to TRBJ2-5; 8 positions match TRBD1. CDR1 LGHNA and CDR2 YSLEER come from the germline V gene. With 1 base clipped from V and 5 bases from J, the junction kept 12 bases outside the gene matches. The CDR3 is made up of 17 amino acids. The DNA of the CDR3 is TGCGCCAGCAGCCAAGGGAAAACAGGGGGTTGGTTGGAGACCCAGTACTTC. The encoded protein is CASSQGKTGGWLETQYF.